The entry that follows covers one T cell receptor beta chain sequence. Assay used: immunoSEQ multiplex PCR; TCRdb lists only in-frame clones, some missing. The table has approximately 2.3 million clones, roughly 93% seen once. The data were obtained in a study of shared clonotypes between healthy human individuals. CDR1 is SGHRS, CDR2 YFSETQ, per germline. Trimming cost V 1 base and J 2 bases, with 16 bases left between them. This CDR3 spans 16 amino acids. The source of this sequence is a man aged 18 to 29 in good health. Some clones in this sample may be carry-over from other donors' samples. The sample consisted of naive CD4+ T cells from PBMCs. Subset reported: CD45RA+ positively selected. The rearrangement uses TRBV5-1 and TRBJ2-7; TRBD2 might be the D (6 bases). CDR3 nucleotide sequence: TGCGCCAGCAGCTTGTTTGAGACTAGGACTACCTACGAGCAGTACTTC. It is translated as CASSLFETRTTYEQYF.